Following are 25 T cell receptor beta chains from one sample sequenced in a study of blood T cells in healthy people across ages. PCR was performed a second time for 7 to 11 cycles using a sample-barcoded 5' primer and a J-beta primer mix. MiXCR was run by TCRdb on the 5' RACE reads, yielding one entry per CDR3 protein. The sample holds 1.5 million to 2 million distinct CDR3 sequences, roughly 50% seen once. Sequenced input: blood. These receptors all stem from a woman aged 40 to 50 in good health.

In this sample, this clonotype turned up a few times. The CDR3 DNA reads TGTGCCAGCAGCCGACTAGCGGGCGGGTCAGGCGAGCAGTACTTC. This encodes CASSRLAGGSGEQYF. The chain combines TRBV6-6 with TRBJ2-7; TRBD2 matches 10 bases. In germline, CDR1 is MNHNY, CDR2 SVGAGI (reference sequence). The CDR3 totals 15 residues. V gave up 6 bases and J gave up 6 bases; unmatched junction bases: 11.

The table lists this clonotype with a count of one. The chain is built from TRBV25-1 and TRBJ1-6; D is unclear. The CDR3 length is 15 residues. V lost 0 bases and J lost 8, with 11 bases in between. Per germline, CDR1 MGHDK and CDR2 SYGVNS. The chain's CDR3 is CASSEYTGSYSPLHF. DNA of the CDR3: TGTGCCAGCAGTGAATATACGGGTTCCTATTCACCCCTCCACTTT.

On this clonotype: The junction does not match germline at one end; this may be a read error. The chain carries TRBV7-8 and TRBJ1-2; no clear D gene. Germline-derived CDR1 and CDR2 are SGHVS and FQNEAQ. The CDR3 length is 16 residues. CDR3 residues: CVSRQRQGNLPYGYTF. The CDR3 coding sequence is TGTGTCAGCAGGCAAAGGCAAGGGAACCTCCCCTATGGCTACACCTTC. Drawing the rest from reference TRBV7-8 and TRBJ1-2, the complete variable domain is GAGVSQSPRYKVAKRGQDVALRCDPISGHVSLFWYQQALGQGPEFLTYFQNEAQLDKSGLPSDRFFAERPEGSVSTLKIQRTQQEDSAVYLCVSRQRQGNLPYGYTFGSGTRLTVV.

The chain carries TRBV7-2 and TRBJ2-3; TRBD2 agrees at 8 bases. This CDR3 is built from 17 residues. CDR1 is SGHTA, CDR2 FQGNSA, per germline. V gave up 1 base and J gave up 2 bases; unmatched junction bases: 8. Here the CDR3 reads CASSLVRAGGSTDTQYF. CDR3 bases: TGTGCCAGCAGCTTAGTCCGGGCGGGGGGATCCACAGATACGCAGTATTTT.

J is TRBJ2-7 and V is TRBV7-9; 10 positions match TRBD2. Germline assignment: CDR1 SEHNR and CDR2 FQNEAQ (reference sequence). V trimming: 0 bases; J trimming: 6 bases; junction bases outside the gene matches: 2. This CDR3 has 14 amino acids. CDR3 bases: TGTGCCAGCAGCTTAGCTCTAGCGGGGGTCGAGCAGTACTTC. This encodes CASSLALAGVEQYF.

This clonotype was detected a few times. In DNA, the CDR3 is TGCAGTGCTAGTCAACAGGACAATCAGCCCCAGCATTTT. Its translation is CSASQQDNQPQHF. The V call is TRBV20-1, the J call TRBJ1-5; D is perhaps TRBD1 (5 bases). The length of the CDR3 is 13 residues. The germline gives CDR1 DFQATT, CDR2 SNEGSKA (reference sequence). The V end lost 3 bases, the J end lost 3 bases, and 9 bases lay between the germline ends.

This clonotype was found a few times. This chain connects TRBV5-1 to TRBJ1-4, with D tentatively TRBD1 (5 bases). Germline V gives CDR1 SGHRS, CDR2 YFSETQ. The CDR3 covers 15 residues. Trimming shortened V by 0 bases and J by 8 bases, and 14 bases separated the two germline ends. The CDR3 nucleotides read TGCGCCAGCAGCTTGGGACAGACGGTTGGCGAAAAACTGTTTTTT. It yields the protein CASSLGQTVGEKLFF.

The chain carries TRBV9 and TRBJ2-3; no definite D call. Germline values: CDR1 SGDLS, CDR2 YYNGEE. The CDR3 spans 14 residues. Trimming pared 3 bases from V and 1 base from J, leaving 9 bases between. Here the CDR3 reads CASSAIEGTDTQYF. The DNA of the CDR3 is TGTGCCAGCAGCGCAATAGAAGGCACAGATACGCAGTATTTT.

The chain links TRBV11-2 to TRBJ2-5, with D perhaps given as TRBD1 or TRBD2 (5 bases each). Germline V gene sequence: CDR1 SGHAT, CDR2 FQNNGV. CDR3 size: 15 residues. The V gene lost 0 bases and the J gene lost 9 bases, with 17 bases spanning the gap. Here the CDR3 DNA reads TGTGCCAGCAGCTTAGAACCAGCCCCCTCGGGGCCCCAGTACTTC. Translated, it gives CASSLEPAPSGPQYF.

This clonotype was found many times. The rearrangement uses TRBV20-1 and TRBJ2-3; D might be TRBD1 (5 bases). CDR3 length equals 11 residues. Germline V gene lookup returns CDR1 DFQATT and CDR2 SNEGSKA (reference sequence). V was shortened by 2 bases and J by 6 bases, with 6 bases between the two germline ends. The CDR3 DNA reads as TGCAGTGCTAGAAAGGGGGATACGCAGTATTTT. The encoded protein is CSARKGDTQYF.

The chain uses TRBV4-1 and TRBJ1-2; maybe TRBD1 (5 bases). Germline CDR1 reads MGHRA; CDR2 reads YSYEKL. The length of the CDR3 is 14 residues. The ends were cut back, 1 base at V and 3 bases at J, with 9 bases in the middle. The CDR3 here is CASSQGRTYYGYTF. The DNA of the CDR3 is TGCGCCAGCAGCCAAGGGAGGACATACTATGGCTACACCTTC.

This clonotype has a single count. V is TRBV7-2 and J is TRBJ1-5; tentatively, D is TRBD1 (6 bases). This CDR3 has 15 residues. CDR1 is SGHTA, CDR2 FQGNSA, per germline. The V and J ends lost 4 bases and 5 bases respectively, with 15 bases between them. The CDR3 DNA reads as TGTGCCAGCAGCTCCCAGGGCAAGGGGGATCAGCCCCAGCATTTT. This translates into CASSSQGKGDQPQHF.

CDR3 sequence: CASSPRTGSRETQYF. CDR3 DNA sequence: TGTGCCAGCAGCCCCCGGACAGGGTCCAGGGAGACTCAGTACTTC. The J gene is TRBJ2-7, the V gene TRBV7-2; 8 nucleotides line up with TRBD1. V trimming: 5 bases; J trimming: 10 bases; junction bases outside the gene matches: 16. Germline CDR1 SGHTA, CDR2 FQGNSA. The CDR3 loop spans 15 amino acids.

This clonotype was picked up a small number of times. The J gene is TRBJ2-7, the V gene TRBV7-2; TRBD1 matches 9 bases. The CDR3 runs to 14 residues. Germline trimming cut 5 bases from V and 6 bases from J; bases unmatched to any gene: 8. Per the germline V gene, CDR1 is SGHTA and CDR2 is FQGNSA. This chain's CDR3 is CASSVDRGKGEQYF. DNA of the CDR3: TGTGCCAGCAGCGTAGACAGGGGGAAGGGCGAGCAGTACTTC.

Only a few counts were recorded for this clonotype. The chain carries TRBV7-6 and TRBJ2-5; TRBD2 matches at 12 bases. Germline V CDR1 and CDR2: SGHVS, FNYEAQ. J gave up 6 bases and V 8 bases, and 7 bases lay outside the gene matches. The CDR3 contains 14 residues. The CDR3 spells CASAVGLAGKTQYF. The CDR3 DNA reads as TGTGCCAGCGCCGTAGGACTAGCGGGGAAGACCCAGTACTTC.

The CDR3 sequence is CASRGGRGPYNEQFF. The CDR3 DNA is TGTGCCAGCAGGGGAGGTCGGGGTCCCTACAATGAGCAGTTCTTC. V gene TRBV12-3 or TRBV12-4 combines with J gene TRBJ2-1; tentatively, D is TRBD2 (6 bases). The CDR3 runs 15 residues. V lost 6 bases to trimming and J lost 2 bases, with 14 bases between them.

This chain connects TRBV27 to TRBJ1-5; a possible D gene is TRBD1 (6 bases). Trimming cost V 3 bases and J 5 bases, with 14 bases left between them. The CDR3 extends over 15 amino acids. Germline V gene sequence: CDR1 MNHEY, CDR2 SMNVEV (reference sequence). The CDR3 here is CASSLGAGPHQPQHF. The CDR3 nucleotides read TGTGCCAGCAGTTTGGGGGCCGGTCCGCATCAGCCCCAGCATTTT.

The chain is built from TRBV7-2 and TRBJ2-3; TRBD1 aligns across 10 bases. V gave up 5 bases and J gave up 7 bases; unmatched junction bases: 6. CDR1 SGHTA and CDR2 FQGNSA come from the germline V gene. The CDR3 runs 14 residues. This chain's CDR3 is CASSTPGQGNTQYF. CDR3 nucleotide sequence: TGTGCCAGCAGCACCCCGGGACAGGGGAATACGCAGTATTTT.

This clonotype was seen a few times. The CDR3 DNA reads as TGCAGTGCTTCTCTCGGGGGGGCAGACACAGATACGCAGTATTTT. Its translation: CSASLGGADTDTQYF. This rearrangement joins TRBV20-1 to TRBJ2-3, with 8 nucleotides matching TRBD2. Germline V gene sequence: CDR1 DFQATT, CDR2 SNEGSKA (reference sequence). The V segment lost 5 bases and the J segment 2 bases; nucleotides outside the gene matches: 9. The CDR3 spans 15 residues.

The chain employs TRBV28 and TRBJ2-1, with 10 nucleotides matching TRBD1. This CDR3 has 15 amino acids. V shed 6 bases and J 6 bases; nucleotides not matched to a gene: 8. CDR1 MDHEN and CDR2 SYDVKM come from the germline V gene. The CDR3 loop reads CASSPGGTGVNEQFF. CDR3 DNA sequence: TGTGCCAGCAGCCCCGGGGGGACAGGGGTCAATGAGCAGTTCTTC.

V gene TRBV4-3 combines with J gene TRBJ2-6; D is undetermined. The V end was cut by 1 base, the J end by 0 bases, with 13 bases between. Germline CDR1 reads LGHNA; CDR2 reads YSLEER. The CDR3 extends over 18 amino acids. The DNA of the CDR3 is TGCGCCAGCAGCCAAGCTCCCCCAAGTACCTCTGGGGCCAACGTCCTGACTTTC. Amino acids: CASSQAPPSTSGANVLTF.

The CDR3 sequence: CASSFQSGTSGGANIRSYEQYF. In DNA form, the CDR3 reads TGTGCCAGCAGCTTCCAAAGCGGGACTAGCGGGGGGGCTAATATACGTTCCTACGAGCAGTACTTC. The V and J genes are TRBV11-1 and TRBJ2-7, with 16 bases that match TRBD2. The J segment lost 1 base and the V segment lost 3 bases, leaving 18 bases of the junction unmatched. This CDR3 contains 22 residues. Germline loops: CDR1 SGHAT, CDR2 FQDESV (reference sequence).

The chain links TRBV5-1 to TRBJ1-4; D is possibly TRBD1 (5 bases). Germline V gene sequence: CDR1 SGHRS, CDR2 YFSETQ. This CDR3 contains 15 residues. Between the trimmed V and J ends, which lost 0 bases and 6 bases, there was a span of 12 bases. CDR3: CASSLGTRGDEKLFF. The CDR3 DNA sequence: TGCGCCAGCAGCTTGGGGACAAGAGGAGATGAAAAACTGTTTTTT.

J is TRBJ2-1 and V is TRBV5-6; TRBD1 is a possible D gene (5 bases). V lost 4 bases to trimming and J lost 3 bases, with 14 bases between them. This CDR3 spans 15 amino acids. Germline V lookup: CDR1 SGHDT, CDR2 YYEEEE. CDR3 nucleotide sequence: TGTGCCAGCAGCCCTGACAGCCTAAACTACAATGAGCAGTTCTTC. Protein product: CASSPDSLNYNEQFF.

The J gene is TRBJ2-7, the V gene TRBV28, with D possibly being TRBD2 (6 bases). The V and J ends lost 7 bases and 0 bases respectively, with 13 bases between them. The CDR3 spans 14 residues. Germline CDR1 and CDR2: MDHEN and SYDVKM. The CDR3 spells CASTDGGSSYEQYF. The DNA of the CDR3 is TGTGCCAGCACGGACGGGGGAAGCTCCTACGAGCAGTACTTC.